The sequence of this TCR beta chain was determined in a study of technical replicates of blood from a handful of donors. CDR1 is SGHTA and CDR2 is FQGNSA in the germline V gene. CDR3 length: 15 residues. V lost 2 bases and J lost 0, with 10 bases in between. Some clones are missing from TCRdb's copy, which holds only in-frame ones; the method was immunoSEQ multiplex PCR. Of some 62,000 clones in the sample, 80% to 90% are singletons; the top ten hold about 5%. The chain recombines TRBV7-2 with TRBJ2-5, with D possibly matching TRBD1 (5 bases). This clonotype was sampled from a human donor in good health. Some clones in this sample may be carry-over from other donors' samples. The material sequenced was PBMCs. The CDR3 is CASSLTVQDQETQYF. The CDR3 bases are TGTGCCAGCAGCTTAACGGTACAGGACCAAGAGACCCAGTACTTC.